Listed below are T cell receptor beta chains from one sample, sequenced in a study of cytomegalovirus exposure and HLA in healthy donors. Method: immunoSEQ multiplex PCR; TCRdb's copy keeps in-frame clones and lacks some. This table holds some 190,000 clones, over 75% found once. What was sequenced was PBMCs. The receptor source for this set is a woman younger than 45 in good health and CMV-seronegative. Both conserved end residues are part of each CDR3. D genes are given only for firm matches. Only part of the rows carry a size: once, few, many, or a class if the clone is expanded.

DNA,CDR3,D,length,J,V,size
TGCGCCAGCAGCCCAAGTAGGTGGGACTCATACTACGAGCAGTACTTC,CASSPSRWDSYYEQYF,.,16,TRBJ2-7,TRBV5-1,.
TGTGCCAGCAGCCAAAAGGGACAGGGGTTTGAAAAACTGTTTTTT,CASSQKGQGFEKLFF,TRBD1,15,TRBJ1-4,TRBV5-4,.
TGTGCCAGCAGCTTAGTAGCGGGGGGGGCCGGGGAGCTGTTTTTT,CASSLVAGGAGELFF,TRBD2,15,TRBJ2-2,TRBV11-2,.
TGTGCCAGCAGCGTTCTTACAGGGGGCTCCGGGGAGCTGTTTTTT,CASSVLTGGSGELFF,TRBD1,15,TRBJ2-2,TRBV9,.
TGTGCCAGCAGCTTACCCGGGGGAGGTGGAAACACCATATATTTT,CASSLPGGGGNTIYF,.,15,TRBJ1-3,TRBV7-8,.
TGCGCCAGCACAAATAGCGCGACTCGCTCCTACGAGCAGTACTTC,CASTNSATRSYEQYF,.,15,TRBJ2-7,TRBV5-1,.
TGTGCCAGCAGTTTTGGGGGAGGTTCCTACAATGAGCAGTTCTTC,CASSFGGGSYNEQFF,.,15,TRBJ2-1,TRBV6-5,.
TGTGCCACCTTAGGGGGCGGGTATAATTCACCCCTCCACTTT,CATLGGGYNSPLHF,TRBD1,14,TRBJ1-6,TRBV27,.
TGTGCCAGCAGTGAAGCGCGAGGGGAGGGGAACATTCAGTACTTC,CASSEARGEGNIQYF,TRBD2,15,TRBJ2-4,TRBV2,.
TGCGCCAGCAGCTCATACCCTCGACAGGGCATTAACTATGGCTACACCTTC,CASSSYPRQGINYGYTF,TRBD1,17,TRBJ1-2,TRBV5-1,.
TGCGCCAGCAGCTTGGCGGGGGAGTTAAACATTCAGTACTTC,CASSLAGELNIQYF,.,14,TRBJ2-4,TRBV5-1,.
TGTGCCAGCAGCCTCCGGGACAGGGGTGATGAGCAGTACTTC,CASSLRDRGDEQYF,TRBD1,14,TRBJ2-7,TRBV2,.
TGTGCCATCAGTGCGGGACAGGGGGCGAATCAGCCCCAGCATTTT,CAISAGQGANQPQHF,TRBD1,15,TRBJ1-5,TRBV10-3,.
TGTGCCAGTTCCGGGGAGACGGCTTCACCCCTCCACTTT,CASSGETASPLHF,.,13,TRBJ1-6,TRBV19,.
TGTGCCAGCAGTTACCTACAAGGGAGCTCCTACAATGAGCAGTTCTTC,CASSYLQGSSYNEQFF,.,16,TRBJ2-1,TRBV6-5,.
TGTGCCAGCAGTAAACAGCGGGGGGCCTCCTACGAGCAGTACTTC,CASSKQRGASYEQYF,TRBD2,15,TRBJ2-7,TRBV6-1,once